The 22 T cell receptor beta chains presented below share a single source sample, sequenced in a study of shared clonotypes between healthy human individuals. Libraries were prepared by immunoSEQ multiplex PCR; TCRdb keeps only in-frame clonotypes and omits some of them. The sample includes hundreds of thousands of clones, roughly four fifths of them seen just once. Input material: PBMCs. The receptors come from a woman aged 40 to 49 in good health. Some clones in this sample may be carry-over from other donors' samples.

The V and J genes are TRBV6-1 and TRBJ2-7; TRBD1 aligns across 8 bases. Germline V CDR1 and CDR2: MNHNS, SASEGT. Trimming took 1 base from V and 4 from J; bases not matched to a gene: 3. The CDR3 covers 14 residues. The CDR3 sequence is CASSEGYRGYEQYF. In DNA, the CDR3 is TGTGCCAGCAGTGAAGGGTACAGGGGGTACGAGCAGTACTTC.

The CDR3 loop reads CASSPGQGTDTQYF. CDR3 sequence (DNA): TGTGCCAGCAGCCCGGGACAGGGTACAGATACGCAGTATTTT. The V gene is TRBV28, the J gene TRBJ2-3, with 9 nucleotides matching TRBD1. V trimming: 6 bases; J trimming: 3 bases; junction bases outside the gene matches: 4. In germline, CDR1 is MDHEN, CDR2 SYDVKM. CDR3 size: 14 residues.

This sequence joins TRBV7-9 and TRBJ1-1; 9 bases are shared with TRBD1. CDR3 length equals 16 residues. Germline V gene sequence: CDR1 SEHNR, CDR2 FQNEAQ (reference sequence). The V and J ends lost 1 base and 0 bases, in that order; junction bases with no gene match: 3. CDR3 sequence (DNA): TGTGCCAGCAGCTTAGGGACAGGGGACATGAACACTGAAGCTTTCTTT. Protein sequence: CASSLGTGDMNTEAFF. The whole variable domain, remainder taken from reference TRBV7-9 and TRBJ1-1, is DTGVSQNPRHKITKRGQNVTFRCDPISEHNRLYWYRQTLGQGPEFLTYFQNEAQLEKSRLLSDRFSAERPKGSFSTLEIQRTEQGDSAMYLCASSLGTGDMNTEAFFGQGTRLTVV.

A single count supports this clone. The CDR3 loop reads CASSDWASYNEQFF. The DNA of the CDR3 is TGTGCCAGCAGTGATTGGGCCTCCTACAATGAGCAGTTCTTC. The rearrangement links TRBV6-1 to TRBJ2-1; D is undetermined. The germline CDR1 and CDR2 sequences are MNHNS and SASEGT. V lost 3 bases to trimming and J lost 0 bases, with 6 bases between them. The CDR3 spans 14 residues.

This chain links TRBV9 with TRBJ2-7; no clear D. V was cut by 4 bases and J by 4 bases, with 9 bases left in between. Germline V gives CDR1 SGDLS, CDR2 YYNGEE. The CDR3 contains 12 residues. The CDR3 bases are TGTGCCAGCAGCCCCGGAGCATACGAGCAGTACTTC. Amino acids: CASSPGAYEQYF.

CDR3 DNA sequence: TGCGCCAGCAGCTTGGGTGTGGGGCGCATCGCTGAAGCTTTCTTT. As protein: CASSLGVGRIAEAFF. The chain carries TRBV5-1 and TRBJ1-1; tentative D call: TRBD1 (5 bases). From germline, CDR1 is SGHRS and CDR2 YFSETQ. V lost 0 bases to trimming and J lost 6 bases, with 15 bases between them. This CDR3 contains 15 residues.

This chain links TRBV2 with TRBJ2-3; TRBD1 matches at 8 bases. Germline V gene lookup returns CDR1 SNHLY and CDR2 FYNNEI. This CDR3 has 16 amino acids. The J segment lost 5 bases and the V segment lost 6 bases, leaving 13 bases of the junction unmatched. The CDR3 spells CASRGRQGIPRDTQYF. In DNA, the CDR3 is TGTGCCAGCAGAGGGAGACAGGGGATTCCGCGAGATACGCAGTATTTT.

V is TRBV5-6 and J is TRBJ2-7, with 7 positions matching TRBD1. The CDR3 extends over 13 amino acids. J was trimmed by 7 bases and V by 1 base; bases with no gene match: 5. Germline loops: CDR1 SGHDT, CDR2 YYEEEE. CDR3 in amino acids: CASSLWDRQEQYF. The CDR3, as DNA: TGTGCCAGCAGCTTGTGGGACAGACAAGAGCAGTACTTC.

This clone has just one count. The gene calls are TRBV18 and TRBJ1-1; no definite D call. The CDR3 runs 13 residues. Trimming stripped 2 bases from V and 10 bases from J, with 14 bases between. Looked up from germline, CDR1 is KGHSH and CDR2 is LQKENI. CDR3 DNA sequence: TGTGCCAGCTCACCAACGTCGAACGCTGGAGCTTTCTTT. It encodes CASSPTSNAGAFF.

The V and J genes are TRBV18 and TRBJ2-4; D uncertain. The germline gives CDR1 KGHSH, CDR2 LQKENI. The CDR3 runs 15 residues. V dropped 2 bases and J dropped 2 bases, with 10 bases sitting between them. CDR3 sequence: CASSPNSPPKNIQYF. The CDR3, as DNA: TGTGCCAGCTCACCAAACTCCCCTCCCAAAAACATTCAGTACTTC.

The CDR3 reads CAWNEGGHEQFF. In DNA, the CDR3 is TGTGCCTGGAACGAGGGGGGACATGAGCAGTTCTTC. The genes are TRBV30 and TRBJ2-1; TRBD1 or TRBD2 may be the D gene (6 bases each). The CDR3 is 12 amino acids. Trimming took off 4 bases at V and 8 bases at J, with 12 bases between the two ends. The germline CDR1 and CDR2 sequences are GTSNPN and SVGIG (reference sequence).

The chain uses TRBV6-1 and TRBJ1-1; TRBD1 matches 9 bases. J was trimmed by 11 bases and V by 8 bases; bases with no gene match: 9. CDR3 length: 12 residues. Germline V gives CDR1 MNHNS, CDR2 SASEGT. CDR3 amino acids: CASEGSDRGAFF. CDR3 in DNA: TGTGCCAGCGAGGGGTCGGACAGGGGCGCTTTCTTT.

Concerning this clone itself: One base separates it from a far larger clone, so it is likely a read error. DNA for the CDR3: TGTGCCAGCAGCTCTCGGGACACTGCAACTAATGAAAAACTGTTTTTT. Protein: CASSSRDTATNEKLFF. The chain joins TRBV7-3 to TRBJ1-4, with a weak D call TRBD1 (6 bases). V lost 4 bases to trimming and J lost 0 bases, with 12 bases between them. Germline CDR1 and CDR2: SGHTA and FQGTGA. The CDR3 totals 16 residues.

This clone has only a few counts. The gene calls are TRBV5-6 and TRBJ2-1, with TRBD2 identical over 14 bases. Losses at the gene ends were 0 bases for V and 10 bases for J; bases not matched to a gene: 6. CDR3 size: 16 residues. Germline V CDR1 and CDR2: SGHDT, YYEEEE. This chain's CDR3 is CASSLAGTSGSPEQFF. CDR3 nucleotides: TGTGCCAGCAGCTTGGCCGGGACTAGCGGGAGCCCCGAGCAGTTCTTC.

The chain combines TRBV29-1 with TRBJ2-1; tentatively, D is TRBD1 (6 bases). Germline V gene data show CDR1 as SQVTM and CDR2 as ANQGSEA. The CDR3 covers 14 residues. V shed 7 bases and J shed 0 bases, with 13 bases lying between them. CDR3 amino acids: CSGRQDSSYNEQFF. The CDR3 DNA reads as TGCAGCGGAAGACAGGACAGCTCCTACAATGAGCAGTTCTTC.

Written as DNA, the CDR3 is TGTGCCAGCAATCCAGGGGGCTACGAGCAGTACTTC. As protein: CASNPGGYEQYF. V is TRBV6-1 and J is TRBJ2-7; TRBD1 agrees at 7 bases. CDR3 length equals 12 residues. V gave up 7 bases and J gave up 3 bases; unmatched junction bases: 3. The germline V gene has CDR1 MNHNS and CDR2 SASEGT.

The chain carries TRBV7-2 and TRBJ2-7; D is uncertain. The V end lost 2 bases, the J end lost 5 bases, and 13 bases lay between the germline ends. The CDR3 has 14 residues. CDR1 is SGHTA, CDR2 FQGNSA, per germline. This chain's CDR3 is CASSLLGFPNEQYF. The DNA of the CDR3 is TGTGCCAGCAGCTTATTAGGGTTTCCCAACGAGCAGTACTTC.

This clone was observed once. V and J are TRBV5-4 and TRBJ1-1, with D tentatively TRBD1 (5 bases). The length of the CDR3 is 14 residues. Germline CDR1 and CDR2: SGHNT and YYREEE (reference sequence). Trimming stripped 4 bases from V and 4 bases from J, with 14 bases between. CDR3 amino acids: CASSQEAGITEAFF. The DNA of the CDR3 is TGTGCCAGCAGCCAAGAAGCAGGGATCACTGAAGCTTTCTTT.

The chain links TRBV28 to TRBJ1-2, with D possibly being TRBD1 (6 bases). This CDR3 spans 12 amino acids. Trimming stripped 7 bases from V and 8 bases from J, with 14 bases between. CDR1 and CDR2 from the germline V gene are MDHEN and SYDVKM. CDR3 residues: CASIQTGSGYTF. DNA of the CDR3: TGTGCCAGCATCCAAACAGGGAGCGGCTACACCTTC.

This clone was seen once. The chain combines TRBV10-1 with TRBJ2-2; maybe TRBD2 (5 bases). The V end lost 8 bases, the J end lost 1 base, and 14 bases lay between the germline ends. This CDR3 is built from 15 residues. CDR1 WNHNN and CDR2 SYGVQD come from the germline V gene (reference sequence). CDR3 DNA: TGCGCCAGCCGCTCCGGGGTGGAGAACACCGGGGAGCTGTTTTTT. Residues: CASRSGVENTGELFF.

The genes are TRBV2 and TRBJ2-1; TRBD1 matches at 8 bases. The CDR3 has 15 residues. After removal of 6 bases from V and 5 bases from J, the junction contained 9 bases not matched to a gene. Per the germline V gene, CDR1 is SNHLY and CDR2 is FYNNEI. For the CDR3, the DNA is TGTGCCAGCAGAGAGTTGGGGACAGGTAACAATGAGCAGTTCTTC. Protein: CASRELGTGNNEQFF.

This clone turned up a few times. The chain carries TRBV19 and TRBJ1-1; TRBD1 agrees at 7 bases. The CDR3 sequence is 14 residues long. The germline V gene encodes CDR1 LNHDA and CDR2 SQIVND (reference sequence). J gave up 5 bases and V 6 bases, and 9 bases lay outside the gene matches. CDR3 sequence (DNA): TGTGCCAGTAGCCAACAGGGGCTCGCGACTGAAGCTTTCTTT. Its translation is CASSQQGLATEAFF. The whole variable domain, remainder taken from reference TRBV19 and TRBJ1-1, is DGGITQSPKYLFRKEGQNVTLSCEQNLNHDAMYWYRQDPGQGLRLIYYSQIVNDFQKGDIAEGYSVSREKKESFPLTVTSAQKNPTAFYLCASSQQGLATEAFFGQGTRLTVV.